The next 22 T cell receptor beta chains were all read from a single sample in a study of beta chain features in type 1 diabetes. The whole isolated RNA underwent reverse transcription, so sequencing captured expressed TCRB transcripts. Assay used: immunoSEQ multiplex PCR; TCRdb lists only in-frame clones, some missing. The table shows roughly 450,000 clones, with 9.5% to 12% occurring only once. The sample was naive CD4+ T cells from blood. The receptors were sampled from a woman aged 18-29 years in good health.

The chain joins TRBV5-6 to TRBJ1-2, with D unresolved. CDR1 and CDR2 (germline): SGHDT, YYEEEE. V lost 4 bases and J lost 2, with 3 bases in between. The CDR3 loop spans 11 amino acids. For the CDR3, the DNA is TGTGCCAGCAGCGTGAACTATGGCTACACCTTC. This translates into CASSVNYGYTF.

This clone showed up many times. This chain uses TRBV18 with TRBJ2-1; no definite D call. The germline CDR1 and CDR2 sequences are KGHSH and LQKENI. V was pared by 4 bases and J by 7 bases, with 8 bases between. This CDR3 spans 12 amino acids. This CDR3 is CASSLMGNEQFF. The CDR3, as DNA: TGTGCCAGCTCACTCATGGGTAATGAGCAGTTCTTC.

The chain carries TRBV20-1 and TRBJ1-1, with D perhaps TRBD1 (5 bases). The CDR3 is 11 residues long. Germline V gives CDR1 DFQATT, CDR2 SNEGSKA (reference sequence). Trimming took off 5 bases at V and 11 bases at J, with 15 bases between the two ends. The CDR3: CSAPLAGNAFF. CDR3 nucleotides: TGCAGTGCTCCCCTAGCAGGGAACGCTTTCTTT.

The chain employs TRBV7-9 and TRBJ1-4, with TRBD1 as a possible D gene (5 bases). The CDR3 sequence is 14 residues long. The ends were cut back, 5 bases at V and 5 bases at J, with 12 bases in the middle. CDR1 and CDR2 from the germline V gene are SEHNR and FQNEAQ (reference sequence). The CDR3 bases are TGTGCCAGCAGCAGACGGGGCCAAAATGAAAAACTGTTTTTT. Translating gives CASSRRGQNEKLFF.

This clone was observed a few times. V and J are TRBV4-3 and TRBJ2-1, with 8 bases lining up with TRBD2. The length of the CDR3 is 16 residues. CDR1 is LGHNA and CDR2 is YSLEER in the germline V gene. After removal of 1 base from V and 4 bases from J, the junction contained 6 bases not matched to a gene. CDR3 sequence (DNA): TGCGCCAGCAGCCAAGGGACTAGCCGTAAATACAATGAGCAGTTCTTC. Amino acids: CASSQGTSRKYNEQFF.

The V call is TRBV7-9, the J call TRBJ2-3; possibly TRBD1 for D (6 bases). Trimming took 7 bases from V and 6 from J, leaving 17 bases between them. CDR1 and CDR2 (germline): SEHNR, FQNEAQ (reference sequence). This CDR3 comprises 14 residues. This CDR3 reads CASTIPSGADTQYF. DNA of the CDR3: TGTGCCAGCACCATACCCTCAGGGGCGGATACGCAGTATTTT. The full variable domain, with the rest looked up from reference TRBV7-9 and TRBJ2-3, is DTGVSQNPRHKITKRGQNVTFRCDPISEHNRLYWYRQTLGQGPEFLTYFQNEAQLEKSRLLSDRFSAERPKGSFSTLEIQRTEQGDSAMYLCASTIPSGADTQYFGPGTRLTVL.

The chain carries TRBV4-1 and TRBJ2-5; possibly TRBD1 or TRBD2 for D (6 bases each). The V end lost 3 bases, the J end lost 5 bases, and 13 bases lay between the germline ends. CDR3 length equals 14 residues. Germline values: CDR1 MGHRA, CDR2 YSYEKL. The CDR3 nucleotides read TGCGCCAGCAGCCACCTTCAGGGGAGGGAGACCCAGTACTTC. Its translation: CASSHLQGRETQYF.

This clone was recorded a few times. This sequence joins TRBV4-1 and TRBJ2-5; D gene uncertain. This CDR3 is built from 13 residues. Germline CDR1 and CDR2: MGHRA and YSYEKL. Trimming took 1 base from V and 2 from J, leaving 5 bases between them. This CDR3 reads CASSQGTQETQYF. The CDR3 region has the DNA TGCGCCAGCAGCCAAGGGACGCAAGAGACCCAGTACTTC.

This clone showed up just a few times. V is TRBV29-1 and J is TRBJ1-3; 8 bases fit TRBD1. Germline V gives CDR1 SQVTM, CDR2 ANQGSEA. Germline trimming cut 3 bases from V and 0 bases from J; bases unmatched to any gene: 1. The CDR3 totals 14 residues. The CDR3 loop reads CSVDQGASGNTIYF. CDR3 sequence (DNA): TGCAGCGTTGACCAGGGGGCCTCTGGAAACACCATATATTTT.

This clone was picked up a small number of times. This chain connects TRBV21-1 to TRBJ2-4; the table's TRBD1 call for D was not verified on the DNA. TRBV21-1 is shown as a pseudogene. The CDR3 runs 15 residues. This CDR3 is CASSKGGTGGNIQYF. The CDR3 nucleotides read TGTGCCAGCAGCAAAGGAGGGACAGGCGGGAACATTCAGTACTTC.

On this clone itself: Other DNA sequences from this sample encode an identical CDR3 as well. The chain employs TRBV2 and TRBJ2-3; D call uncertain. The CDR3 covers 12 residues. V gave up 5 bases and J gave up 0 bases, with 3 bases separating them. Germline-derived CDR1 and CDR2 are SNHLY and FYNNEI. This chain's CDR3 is CASSISTDTQYF. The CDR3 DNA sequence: TGTGCCAGCAGTATAAGCACAGATACGCAGTATTTT.

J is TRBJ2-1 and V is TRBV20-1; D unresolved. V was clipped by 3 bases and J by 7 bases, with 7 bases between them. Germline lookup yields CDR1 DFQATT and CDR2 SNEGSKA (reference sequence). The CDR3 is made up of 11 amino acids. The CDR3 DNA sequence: TGCAGTGCTAGGCCCGGGAATGAGCAGTTCTTC. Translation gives CSARPGNEQFF.

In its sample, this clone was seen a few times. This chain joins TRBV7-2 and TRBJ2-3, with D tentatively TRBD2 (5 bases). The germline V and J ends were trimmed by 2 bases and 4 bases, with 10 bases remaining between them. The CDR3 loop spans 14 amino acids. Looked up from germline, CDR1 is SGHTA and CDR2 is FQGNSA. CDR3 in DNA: TGTGCCAGCAGCTTAAGAGGGCCCGCAGATACGCAGTATTTT. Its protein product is CASSLRGPADTQYF.

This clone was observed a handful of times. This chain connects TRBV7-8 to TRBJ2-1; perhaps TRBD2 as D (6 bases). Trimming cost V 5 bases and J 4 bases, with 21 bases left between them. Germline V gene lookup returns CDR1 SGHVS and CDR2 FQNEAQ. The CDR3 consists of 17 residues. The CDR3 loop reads CASSPGYIAAIYNEQFF. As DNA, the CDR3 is TGTGCCAGCAGCCCCGGTTATATAGCGGCGATTTACAATGAGCAGTTCTTC.

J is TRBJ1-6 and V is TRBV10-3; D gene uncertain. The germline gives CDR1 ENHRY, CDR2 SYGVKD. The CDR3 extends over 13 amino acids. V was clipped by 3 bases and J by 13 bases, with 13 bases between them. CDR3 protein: CAISETSADPLHF. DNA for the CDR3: TGTGCCATCAGTGAAACCTCGGCCGATCCCCTCCACTTT.

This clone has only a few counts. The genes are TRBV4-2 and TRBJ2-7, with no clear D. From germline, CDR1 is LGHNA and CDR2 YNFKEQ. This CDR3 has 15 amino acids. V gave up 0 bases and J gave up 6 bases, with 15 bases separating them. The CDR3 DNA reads TGTGCCAGCAGCCAAGATTTCGGCCGCCCCGTCGAGCAGTACTTC. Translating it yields CASSQDFGRPVEQYF.

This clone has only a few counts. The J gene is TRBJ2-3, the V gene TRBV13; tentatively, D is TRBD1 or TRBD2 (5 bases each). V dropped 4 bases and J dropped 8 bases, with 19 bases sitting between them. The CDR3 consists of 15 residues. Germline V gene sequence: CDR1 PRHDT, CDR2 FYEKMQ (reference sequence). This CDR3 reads CASSSYGAHFGTQYF. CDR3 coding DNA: TGTGCCAGCAGCTCCTACGGGGCTCACTTTGGTACGCAGTATTTT.

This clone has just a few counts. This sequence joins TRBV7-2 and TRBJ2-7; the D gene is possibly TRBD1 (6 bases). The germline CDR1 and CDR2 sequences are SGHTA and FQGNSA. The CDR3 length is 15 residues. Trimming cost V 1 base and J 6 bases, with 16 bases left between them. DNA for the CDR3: TGTGCCAGCAGCTTAGGGTCAACAGGGACGTTCGAGCAGTACGTC. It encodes CASSLGSTGTFEQYV.

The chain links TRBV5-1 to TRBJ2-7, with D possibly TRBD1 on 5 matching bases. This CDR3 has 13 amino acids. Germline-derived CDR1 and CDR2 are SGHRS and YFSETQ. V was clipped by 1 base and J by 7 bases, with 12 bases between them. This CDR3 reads CASSLWPGREQYV. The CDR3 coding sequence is TGCGCCAGCAGCTTGTGGCCAGGGCGGGAGCAGTACGTC.

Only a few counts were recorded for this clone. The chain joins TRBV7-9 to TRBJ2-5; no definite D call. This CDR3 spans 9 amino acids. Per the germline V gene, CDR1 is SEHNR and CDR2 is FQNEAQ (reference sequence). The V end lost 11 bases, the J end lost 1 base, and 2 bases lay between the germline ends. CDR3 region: CACQETQYF. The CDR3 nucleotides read TGTGCCTGCCAAGAGACCCAGTACTTC. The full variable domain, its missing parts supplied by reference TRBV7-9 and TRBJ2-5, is DTGVSQNPRHKITKRGQNVTFRCDPISEHNRLYWYRQTLGQGPEFLTYFQNEAQLEKSRLLSDRFSAERPKGSFSTLEIQRTEQGDSAMYLCACQETQYFGPGTRLLVL.

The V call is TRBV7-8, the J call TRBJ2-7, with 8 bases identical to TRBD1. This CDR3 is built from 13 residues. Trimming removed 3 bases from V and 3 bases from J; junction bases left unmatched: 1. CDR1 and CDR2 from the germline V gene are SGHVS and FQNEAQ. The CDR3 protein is CASSFGQGYEQYV. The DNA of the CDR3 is TGTGCCAGCAGCTTTGGACAGGGCTACGAGCAGTACGTC.

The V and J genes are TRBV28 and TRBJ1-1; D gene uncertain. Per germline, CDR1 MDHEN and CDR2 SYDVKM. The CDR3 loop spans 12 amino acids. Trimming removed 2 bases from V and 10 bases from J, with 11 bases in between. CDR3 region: CASSLAGYGAFF. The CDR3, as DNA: TGTGCCAGCAGTTTAGCGGGGTATGGAGCTTTCTTT.